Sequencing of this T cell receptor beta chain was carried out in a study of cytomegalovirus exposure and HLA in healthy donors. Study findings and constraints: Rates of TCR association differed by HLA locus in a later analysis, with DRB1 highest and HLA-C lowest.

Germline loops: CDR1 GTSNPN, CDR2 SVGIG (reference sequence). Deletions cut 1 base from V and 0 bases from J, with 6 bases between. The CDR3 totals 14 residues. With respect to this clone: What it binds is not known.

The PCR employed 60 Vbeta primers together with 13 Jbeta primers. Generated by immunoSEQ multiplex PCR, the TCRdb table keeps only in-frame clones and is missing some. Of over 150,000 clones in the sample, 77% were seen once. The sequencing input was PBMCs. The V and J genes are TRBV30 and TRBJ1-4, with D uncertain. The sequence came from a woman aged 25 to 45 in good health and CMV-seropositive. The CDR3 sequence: CAWSDIATNEKLFF. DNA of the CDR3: TGTGCCTGGAGTGATATTGCAACTAATGAAAAACTGTTTTTT.